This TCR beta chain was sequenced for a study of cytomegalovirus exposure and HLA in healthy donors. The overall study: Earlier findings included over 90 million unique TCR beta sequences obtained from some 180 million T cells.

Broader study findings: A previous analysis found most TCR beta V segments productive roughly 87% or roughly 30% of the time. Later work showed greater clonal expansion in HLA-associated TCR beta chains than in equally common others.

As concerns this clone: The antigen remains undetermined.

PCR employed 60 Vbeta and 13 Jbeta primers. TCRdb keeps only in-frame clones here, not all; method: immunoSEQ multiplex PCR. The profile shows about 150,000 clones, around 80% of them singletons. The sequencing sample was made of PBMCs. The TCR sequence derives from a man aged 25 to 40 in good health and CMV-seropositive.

CDR3 DNA: TGTGCCAGCAGCTCCGGGACAGCTTCCTCCTACGAGCAGTACTTC. It specifies CASSSGTASSYEQYF. The chain joins TRBV28 to TRBJ2-5; TRBD1 matches 7 bases. The DNA end is a closer match to TRBJ2-7, so the J assignment may be wrong. Germline V gene sequence: CDR1 MDHEN, CDR2 SYDVKM. The CDR3 sequence is 15 residues long.